The TCR beta chain described here comes from a study of T-cell reconstitution after alpha-beta-depleted transplantation in children. Study-wide results and caveats: Reports say that about two months after transplant, the alpha-beta T cells came out of several hundred graft clones that had expanded. T cells produced anew were the main source of T-cell counts and diversity one year after transplant.

Preparation of the TCRbeta library was carried out with unique molecular identifiers. TCRdb reprocessed the PCR reads with MiXCR, giving one entry per CDR3 protein. The repertoire includes over 200,000 distinct CDR3 sequences, approximately 11% of them detected once, and roughly 27% sits in the top ten. The sample holds many counts of this clonotype. Its antigen remains unidentified. Trimming removed 5 bases from V and 2 bases from J, with 16 bases in between. Germline values: CDR1 SQVTM, CDR2 ANQGSEA. CDR3 length equals 14 residues. The chain carries TRBV29-1 and TRBJ2-7; D tentatively reads TRBD1 or TRBD2 (6 bases each). The sequencing here drew on PBMCs, taken before TCRalphabeta/CD19-depleted stem cell transplant. The sequence derives from a child under two years old with acute myeloid leukemia, due to receive a stem cell transplant. DNA for the CDR3: TGCAGCGTTCGGAGGGCAGGGGTACCCTACGAGCAGTACTTC. Amino acids: CSVRRAGVPYEQYF.